This T cell receptor beta chain was recovered during a study of OX40 agonist ivuxolimab in advanced cancers. The overall study: Intravenous ivuxolimab at 0.01 to 10 mg/kg was given to patients every 2 weeks. Prior anti-PD-1, anti-PD-L1 or anti-CTLA-4 therapy did not bar entry, and 40% to 45% had some. Three patients got partial responses; one had hepatocellular carcinoma and two had cutaneous melanoma. Notes on the study in general: CD4+ and CD8+ blood T cells expanded clonally by week 6 at 0.1 to 3.0 mg/kg.

The V gene end was trimmed by 5 bases and the J gene end by 0 bases; junction bases not matched to a gene: 3. The CDR3 loop spans 15 amino acids. Looked up from germline, CDR1 is MDHEN and CDR2 is SYDVKM. Details on this clone: What it recognizes is unknown.

Some clones are missing from TCRdb's copy, which holds only in-frame ones; the method was immunoSEQ multiplex PCR. Of 50,000 to 65,000 clones in the sample, less than 90% were seen once. V usage is TRBV28 and J usage is TRBJ2-5; 10 bases fit TRBD1. The specimen was CD4+ or CD8+ T cells sorted from blood, collected in a trial of the OX40 agonist ivuxolimab. The TCR was taken from an adult with an advanced solid tumor such as melanoma, head and neck, liver or kidney cancer. The CDR3 loop is CASSAGQGDQETQYF. In DNA, the CDR3 is TGTGCCAGCAGTGCCGGACAGGGGGACCAAGAGACCCAGTACTTC.